These T cell receptor beta chains were read from a single sample in a study of blood T cells in healthy people across ages. TCRdb re-derived calls from the 5' RACE reads in MiXCR, one entry per CDR3 protein. Counted here are over 550,000 distinct CDR3 sequences, 25% to 35% occurring once; the ten biggest clones make up around a sixth. Source material: blood. All receptors derive from a woman of 80 years or more in good health. Each CDR3 is given with its conserved first and last residue. The D gene is left open where the match is weak. Some rows have no size entry. The others give once, few or many, or a class for an expanded clone.

TRBV7-2	TRBJ2-1	TRBD2	many	CASRAAGRYNEQFF	TGTGCCAGCAGGGCAGCGGGGCGTTACAATGAGCAGTTCTTC
TRBV6-1	TRBJ2-7	TRBD1	many	CASTGTGGSYEQYF	TGTGCCAGCACCGGGACAGGGGGCTCCTACGAGCAGTACTTC
TRBV5-1	TRBJ2-7	TRBD1	many	CASSLPGQVNEQYF	TGCGCCAGCAGCTTACCGGGACAGGTCAACGAGCAGTACTTC
TRBV2	TRBJ1-5	TRBD1	.	CASRTDRDQPQHF	TGTGCCAGCAGGACGGACAGGGATCAGCCCCAGCATTTT
TRBV20-1	TRBJ2-7	.	.	CSASNGIPGEQYF	TGCAGTGCTTCAAACGGGATTCCCGGGGAGCAGTACTTC
TRBV15	TRBJ2-7	TRBD1	many	CATSMDRGRNEQYF	TGTGCCACCAGCATGGACAGGGGGAGGAACGAGCAGTACTTC
TRBV2	TRBJ2-1	.	many	CASSEVFPREFF	TGTGCCAGCAGTGAGGTCTTCCCTCGGGAGTTCTTC
TRBV7-2	TRBJ1-2	TRBD1	many	CASSYRQGPVGGYTF	TGTGCCAGCAGCTACCGACAGGGTCCGGTTGGTGGCTACACCTTC
TRBV6-1	TRBJ1-2	.	.	CASSEITPFNYGYTF	TGTGCCAGCAGTGAAATCACTCCTTTTAACTATGGCTACACCTTC
TRBV13	TRBJ2-2	.	.	CASSLLGAAGTGELFF	TGTGCCAGCAGCTTATTAGGGGCCGCGGGGACCGGGGAGCTGTTTTTT